Listed below are T cell receptor beta chains from one sample, sequenced in a study of cytomegalovirus exposure and HLA in healthy donors. The method was immunoSEQ multiplex PCR; TCRdb's version includes in-frame clones alone and lacks a portion of them. The sample shows about 120,000 clones, roughly 69% of them seen only once. Sample: PBMCs. These receptor sequences come from a human donor in good health. The CDR3 runs from the conserved cysteine through the conserved F or W. D genes are given only for firm matches. Size is stated for part of the rows, as once, few or many counts, or as a class when the clone is expanded.

17	NA	NA	TRBV9	TRBJ1-6	TGTGCCAGCAGCGTCACGGAGGGGGGGACCTATAATTCACCCCTCCACTTT	CASSVTEGGTYNSPLHF
13	TRBD1	NA	TRBV7-9	TRBJ1-1	TGTGCCAGCAGTCAGGGGGAAGTATCTGAAGCTTTCTTT	CASSQGEVSEAFF
15	TRBD1	few	TRBV5-1	TRBJ1-1	TGCGCCAGCAGCTTGGAAAGGGGGCTGAACACTGAAGCTTTCTTT	CASSLERGLNTEAFF
14	NA	NA	TRBV7-2	TRBJ2-7	TGTGCCAGCAGCTTAGCGGGGGGGCCGGGAGAGCAGTACTTC	CASSLAGGPGEQYF
13	NA	once	TRBV5-6	TRBJ1-4	TGTGCCAGCAGCTCCTTCGCAGGGGCCGGACTGTTTTTT	CASSSFAGAGLFF
13	NA	NA	TRBV30	TRBJ1-4	TGTGCCTGGAGTCGGAGCTTTAATGAAAAACTGTTTTTT	CAWSRSFNEKLFF
15	TRBD1	NA	TRBV29-1	TRBJ1-2	TGCAGCGTTGATTCGGGACAGAACTACAACTATGGCTACACCTTC	CSVDSGQNYNYGYTF
15	TRBD1	NA	TRBV5-4	TRBJ1-2	TGTGCCAGCAGCTTACAGGGGACCACTAACTATGGCTACACCTTC	CASSLQGTTNYGYTF
15	NA	NA	TRBV11-2	TRBJ2-7	TGTGCCAGCAGCTTAGTTGCGGGATCCCGAGGAGAGCAGTACTTC	CASSLVAGSRGEQYF
15	NA	NA	TRBV11-2	TRBJ2-3	TGTGCCAGCAGACTCAAGCGTCTATCCACAGATACGCAGTATTTT	CASRLKRLSTDTQYF
15	NA	NA	TRBV19	TRBJ1-2	TGTGCCAGTAGTATAGCGGCAGGGCCAAATTATGGCTACACCTTC	CASSIAAGPNYGYTF